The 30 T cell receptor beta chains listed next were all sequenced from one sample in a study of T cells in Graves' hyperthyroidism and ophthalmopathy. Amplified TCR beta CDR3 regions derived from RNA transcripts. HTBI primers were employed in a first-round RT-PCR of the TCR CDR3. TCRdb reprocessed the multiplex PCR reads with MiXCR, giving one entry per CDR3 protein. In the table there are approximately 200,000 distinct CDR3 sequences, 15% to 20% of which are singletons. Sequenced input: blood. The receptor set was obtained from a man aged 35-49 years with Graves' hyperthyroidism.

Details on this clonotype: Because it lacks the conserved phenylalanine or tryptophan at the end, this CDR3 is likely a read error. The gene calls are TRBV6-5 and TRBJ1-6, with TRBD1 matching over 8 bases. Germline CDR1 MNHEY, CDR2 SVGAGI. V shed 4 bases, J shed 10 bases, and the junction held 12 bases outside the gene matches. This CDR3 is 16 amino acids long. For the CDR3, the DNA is TGTGCCAGCAGTTTTAGGACAGGGTCGTTGGGATCACCCCTCCACTCT. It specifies CASSFRTGSLGSPLHS.

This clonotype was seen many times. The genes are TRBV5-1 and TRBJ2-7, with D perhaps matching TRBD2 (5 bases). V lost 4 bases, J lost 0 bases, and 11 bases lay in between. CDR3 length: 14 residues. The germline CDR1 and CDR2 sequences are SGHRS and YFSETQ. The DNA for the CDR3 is TGCGCCAGCAGCCTCGGACTGGTCTCCTACGAGCAGTACTTC. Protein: CASSLGLVSYEQYF.

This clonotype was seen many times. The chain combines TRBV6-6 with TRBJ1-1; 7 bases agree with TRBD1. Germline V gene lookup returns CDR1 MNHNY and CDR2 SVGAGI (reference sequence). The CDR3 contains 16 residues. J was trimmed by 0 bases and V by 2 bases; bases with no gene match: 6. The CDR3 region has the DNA TGTGCCAGCAGTTACCCACCAGGGGGGCTGAACACTGAAGCTTTCTTT. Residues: CASSYPPGGLNTEAFF.

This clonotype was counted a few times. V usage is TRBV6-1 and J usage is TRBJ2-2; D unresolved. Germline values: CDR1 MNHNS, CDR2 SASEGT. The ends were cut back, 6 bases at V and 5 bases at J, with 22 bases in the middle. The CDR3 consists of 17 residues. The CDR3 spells CASSRYRGRVLTGELFF. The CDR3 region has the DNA TGTGCCAGCAGCCGATATCGAGGAAGGGTTCTTACCGGGGAGCTGTTTTTT.

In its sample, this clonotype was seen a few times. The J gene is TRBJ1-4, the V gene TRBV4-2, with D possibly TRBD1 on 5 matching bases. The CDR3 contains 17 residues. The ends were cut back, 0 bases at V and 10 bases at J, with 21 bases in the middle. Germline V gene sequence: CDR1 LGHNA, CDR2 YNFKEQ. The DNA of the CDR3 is TGTGCCAGCAGCCAAGAATCCCCGGGGCCCGGAGGTGGAAAACTGTTTTTT. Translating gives CASSQESPGPGGGKLFF.

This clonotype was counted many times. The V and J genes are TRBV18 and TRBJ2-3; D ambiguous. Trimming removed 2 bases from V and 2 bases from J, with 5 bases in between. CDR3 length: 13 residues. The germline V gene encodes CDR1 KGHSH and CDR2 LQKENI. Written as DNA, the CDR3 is TGTGCCAGCTCACCAAGAGACACAGATACGCAGTATTTT. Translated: CASSPRDTDTQYF.

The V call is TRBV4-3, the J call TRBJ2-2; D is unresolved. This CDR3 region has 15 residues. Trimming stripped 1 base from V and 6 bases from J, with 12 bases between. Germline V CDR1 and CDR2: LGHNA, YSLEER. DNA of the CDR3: TGCGCCAGCAGCCAAGTTTCCCAATCTTCCGGGGAGCTGTTTTTT. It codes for CASSQVSQSSGELFF.

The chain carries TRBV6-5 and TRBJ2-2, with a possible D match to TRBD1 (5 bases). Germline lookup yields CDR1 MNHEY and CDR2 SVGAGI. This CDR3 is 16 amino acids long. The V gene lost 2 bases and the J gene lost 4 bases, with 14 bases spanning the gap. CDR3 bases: TGTGCCAGCAGTTACAACCCAGGGTTGAGCACCGGGGAGCTGTTTTTT. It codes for CASSYNPGLSTGELFF.

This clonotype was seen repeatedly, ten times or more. The CDR3 spells CAWSSGAGNQPQHF. DNA of the CDR3: TGTGCCTGGAGTTCTGGGGCTGGCAATCAGCCCCAGCATTTT. J is TRBJ1-5 and V is TRBV30; D perhaps matches TRBD1 (5 bases). The V gene lost 2 bases and the J gene lost 2 bases, with 10 bases spanning the gap. Germline CDR1 and CDR2: GTSNPN and SVGIG (reference sequence). The CDR3 sequence is 14 residues long.

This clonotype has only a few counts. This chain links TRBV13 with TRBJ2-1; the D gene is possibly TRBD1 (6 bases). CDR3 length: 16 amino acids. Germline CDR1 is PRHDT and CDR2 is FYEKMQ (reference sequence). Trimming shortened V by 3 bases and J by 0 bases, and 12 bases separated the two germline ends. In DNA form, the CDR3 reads TGTGCCAGCAGCTTGGGGGCGGGTGCCTCCTACAATGAGCAGTTCTTC. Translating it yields CASSLGAGASYNEQFF. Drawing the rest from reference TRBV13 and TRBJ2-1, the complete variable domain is AAGVIQSPRHLIKEKRETATLKCYPIPRHDTVYWYQQGPGQDPQFLISFYEKMQSDKGSIPDRFSAQQFSDYHSELNMSSLELGDSALYFCASSLGAGASYNEQFFGPGTRLTVL.

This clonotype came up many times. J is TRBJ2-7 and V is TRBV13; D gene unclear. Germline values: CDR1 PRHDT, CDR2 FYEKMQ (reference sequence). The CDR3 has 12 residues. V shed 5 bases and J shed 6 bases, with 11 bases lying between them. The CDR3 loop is CASSAQRGEQYF. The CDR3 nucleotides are TGTGCCAGCAGCGCGCAGAGAGGCGAGCAGTACTTC. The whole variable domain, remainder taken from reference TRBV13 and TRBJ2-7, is AAGVIQSPRHLIKEKRETATLKCYPIPRHDTVYWYQQGPGQDPQFLISFYEKMQSDKGSIPDRFSAQQFSDYHSELNMSSLELGDSALYFCASSAQRGEQYFGPGTRLTVT.

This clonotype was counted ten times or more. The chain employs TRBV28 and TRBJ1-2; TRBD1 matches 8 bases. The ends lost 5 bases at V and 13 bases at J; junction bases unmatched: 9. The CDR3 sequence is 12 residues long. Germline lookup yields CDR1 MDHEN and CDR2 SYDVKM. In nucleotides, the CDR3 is TGTGCCAGCAGTACCCACGGACAGGGAGGCACCTTC. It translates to CASSTHGQGGTF.

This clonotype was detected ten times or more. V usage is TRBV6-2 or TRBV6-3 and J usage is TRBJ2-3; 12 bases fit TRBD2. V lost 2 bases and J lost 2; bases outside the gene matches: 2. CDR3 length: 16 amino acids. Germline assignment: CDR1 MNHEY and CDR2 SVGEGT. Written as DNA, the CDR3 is TGTGCCAGCAGTTACCGACTAGCGGGGGTCACAGATACGCAGTATTTT. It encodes CASSYRLAGVTDTQYF.

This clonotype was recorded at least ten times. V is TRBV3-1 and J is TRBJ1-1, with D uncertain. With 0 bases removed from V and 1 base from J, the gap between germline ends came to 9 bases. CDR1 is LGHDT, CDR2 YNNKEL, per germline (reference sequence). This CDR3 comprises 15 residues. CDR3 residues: CASSQDGYRNTEAFF. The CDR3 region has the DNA TGTGCCAGCAGCCAAGATGGGTACAGGAACACTGAAGCTTTCTTT.

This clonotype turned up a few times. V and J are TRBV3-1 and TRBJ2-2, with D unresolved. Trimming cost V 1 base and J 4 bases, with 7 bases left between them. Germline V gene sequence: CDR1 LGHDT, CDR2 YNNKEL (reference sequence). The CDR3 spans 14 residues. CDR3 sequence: CASSQAQFTGELFF. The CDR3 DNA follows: TGTGCCAGCAGCCAAGCACAGTTCACCGGGGAGCTGTTTTTT.

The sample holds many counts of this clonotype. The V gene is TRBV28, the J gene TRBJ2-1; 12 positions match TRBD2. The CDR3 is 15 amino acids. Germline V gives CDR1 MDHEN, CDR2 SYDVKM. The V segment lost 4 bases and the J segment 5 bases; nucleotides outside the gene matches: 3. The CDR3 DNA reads TGTGCCAGCAGTTCCCTAGCGGGGGGGAACAATGAGCAGTTCTTC. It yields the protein CASSSLAGGNNEQFF.

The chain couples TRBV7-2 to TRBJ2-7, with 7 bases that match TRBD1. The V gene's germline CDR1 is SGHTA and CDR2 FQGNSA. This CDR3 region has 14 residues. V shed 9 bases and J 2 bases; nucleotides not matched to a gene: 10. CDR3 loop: CASSPGTETYEQYF. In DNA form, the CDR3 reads TGTGCCAGTAGCCCCGGGACAGAAACCTACGAGCAGTACTTC.

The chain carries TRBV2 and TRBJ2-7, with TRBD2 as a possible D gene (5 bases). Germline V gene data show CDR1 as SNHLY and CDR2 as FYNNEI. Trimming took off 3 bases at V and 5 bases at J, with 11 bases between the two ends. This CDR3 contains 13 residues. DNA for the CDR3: TGTGCCAGCAGTGAGGAAGTACTAGACGAGCAGTACTTC. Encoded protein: CASSEEVLDEQYF.

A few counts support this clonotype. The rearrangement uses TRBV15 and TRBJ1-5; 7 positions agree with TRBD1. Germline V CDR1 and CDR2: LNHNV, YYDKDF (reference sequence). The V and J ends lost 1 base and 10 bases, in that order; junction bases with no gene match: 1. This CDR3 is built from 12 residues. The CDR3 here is CATSRVGGPQHF. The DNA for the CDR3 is TGTGCCACCAGCAGAGTAGGGGGCCCCCAGCATTTT. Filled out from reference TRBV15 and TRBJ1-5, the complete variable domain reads DAMVIQNPRYQVTQFGKPVTLSCSQTLNHNVMYWYQQKSSQAPKLLFHYYDKDFNNEADTPDNFQSRRPNTSFCFLDIRSPGLGDTAMYLCATSRVGGPQHFGDGTRLSIL.

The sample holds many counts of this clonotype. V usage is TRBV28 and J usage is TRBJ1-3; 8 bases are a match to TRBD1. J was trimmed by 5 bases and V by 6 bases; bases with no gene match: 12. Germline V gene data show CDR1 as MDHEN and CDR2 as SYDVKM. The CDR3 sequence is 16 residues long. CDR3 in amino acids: CASRLPGTGGRNTIYF. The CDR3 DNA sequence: TGTGCCAGCAGGCTACCGGGGACAGGCGGGCGAAACACCATATATTTT.

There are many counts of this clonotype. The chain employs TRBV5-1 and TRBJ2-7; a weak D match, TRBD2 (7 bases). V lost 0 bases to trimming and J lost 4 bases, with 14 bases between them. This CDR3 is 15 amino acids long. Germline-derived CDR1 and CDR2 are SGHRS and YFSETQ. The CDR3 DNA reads TGCGCCAGCAGCTTGGCCCCAGGGGAGGGGTACGAGCAGTACTTC. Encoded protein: CASSLAPGEGYEQYF.

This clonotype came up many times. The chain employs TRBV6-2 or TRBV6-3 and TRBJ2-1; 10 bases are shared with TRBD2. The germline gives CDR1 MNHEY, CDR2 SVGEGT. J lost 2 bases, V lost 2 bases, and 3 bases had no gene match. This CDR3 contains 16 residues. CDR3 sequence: CASSYLLAGTYNEQFF. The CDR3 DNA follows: TGTGCCAGCAGTTACCTACTAGCGGGGACCTACAATGAGCAGTTCTTC.

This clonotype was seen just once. CDR3: CASSGRMTGTDFNTGERVGTEAFF. CDR3 in DNA: TGTGCCAGCAGTGGGAGAATGACCGGGACAGATTTCAACACCGGGGAGAGGGTGGGCACTGAAGCTTTCTTT. This chain uses TRBV6-2 or TRBV6-3 with TRBJ1-1; 7 bases align to TRBD1. From germline, CDR1 is MNHEY and CDR2 SVGEGT. The CDR3 loop spans 24 amino acids. The trim removed 5 bases at V and 4 bases at J, leaving 37 bases unmatched.

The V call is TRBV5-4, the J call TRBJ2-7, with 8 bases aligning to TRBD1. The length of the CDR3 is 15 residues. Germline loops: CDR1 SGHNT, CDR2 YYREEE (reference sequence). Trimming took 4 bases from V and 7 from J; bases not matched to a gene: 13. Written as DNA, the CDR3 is TGTGCCAGCAGCCCCAGGGGGCGCGAGGTTGATGAGCAGTACTTC. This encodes CASSPRGREVDEQYF.

CDR3 sequence (DNA): TGTGCCAGCAGCTTGTTGGGGGCGACCGCTACGCAGTATTTT. This gives the protein CASSLLGATATQYF. The rearrangement uses TRBV11-3 and TRBJ2-3, with TRBD1 as a possible D gene (6 bases). The CDR3 sequence is 14 residues long. With 3 bases removed from V and 8 bases from J, the gap between germline ends came to 15 bases. Germline V gives CDR1 SGHNT, CDR2 YENEEA.

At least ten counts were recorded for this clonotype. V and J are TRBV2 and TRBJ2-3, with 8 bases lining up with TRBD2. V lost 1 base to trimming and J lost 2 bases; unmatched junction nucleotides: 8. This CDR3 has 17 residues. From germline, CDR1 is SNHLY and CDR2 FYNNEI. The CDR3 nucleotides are TGTGCCAGCAGTGAAGAAGCGGCGGGGGGCCTCACAGATACGCAGTATTTT. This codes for CASSEEAAGGLTDTQYF.

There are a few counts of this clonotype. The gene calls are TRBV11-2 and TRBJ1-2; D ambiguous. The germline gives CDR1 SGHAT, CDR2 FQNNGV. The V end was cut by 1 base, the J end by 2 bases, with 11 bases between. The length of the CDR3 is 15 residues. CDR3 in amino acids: CASSLVPYTNYGYTF. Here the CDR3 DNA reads TGTGCCAGCAGCTTAGTCCCATATACGAACTATGGCTACACCTTC.

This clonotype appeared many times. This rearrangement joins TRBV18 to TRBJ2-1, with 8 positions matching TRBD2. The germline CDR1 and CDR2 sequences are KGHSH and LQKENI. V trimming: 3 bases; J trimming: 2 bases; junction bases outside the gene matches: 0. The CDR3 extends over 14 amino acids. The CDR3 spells CASSPGLAYNEQFF. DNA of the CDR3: TGTGCCAGCTCACCGGGACTAGCCTACAATGAGCAGTTCTTC.

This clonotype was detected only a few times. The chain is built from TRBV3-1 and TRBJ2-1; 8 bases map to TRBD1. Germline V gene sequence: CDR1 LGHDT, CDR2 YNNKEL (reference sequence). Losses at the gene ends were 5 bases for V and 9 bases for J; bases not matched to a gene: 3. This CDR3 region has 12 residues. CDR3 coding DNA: TGTGCCAGCAGCGTACAGGGGGGTGAGCAGTTCTTC. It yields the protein CASSVQGGEQFF.

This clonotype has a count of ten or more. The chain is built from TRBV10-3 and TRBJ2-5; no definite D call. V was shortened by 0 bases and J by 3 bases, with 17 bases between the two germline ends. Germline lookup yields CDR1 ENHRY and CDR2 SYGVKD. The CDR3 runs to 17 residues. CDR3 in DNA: TGTGCCATCAGTGAGTCGACTCTCCGGAGACCTAAAGAGACCCAGTACTTC. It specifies CAISESTLRRPKETQYF.